These 22 T cell receptor beta chains came from one sample sequenced in a study of T cell responses to AZD1222 COVID-19 vaccine. The repertoire was sequenced with immunoSEQ multiplex PCR; TCRdb's copy has only in-frame clones and lacks some. The sample records about 120,000 clones, roughly 85% being singletons. The sample consisted of peripheral blood, taken on day 0 of AZD1222 vaccination. The receptors stem from an adult in good health.

The chain couples TRBV6-5 to TRBJ1-1, with 7 bases matching TRBD1. CDR1 is MNHEY, CDR2 SVGAGI, per germline. The CDR3 loop spans 13 amino acids. J lost 3 bases, V lost 6 bases, and 4 bases had no gene match. The CDR3 DNA reads TGTGCCAGCAGCCGGGACAGATACACTGAAGCTTTCTTT. Its translation is CASSRDRYTEAFF.

The gene calls are TRBV3-1 (or the pseudogene TRBV3-2) and TRBJ2-2, with D tentatively TRBD1 (6 bases). The V and J ends lost 6 bases and 1 base respectively, with 9 bases between them. This CDR3 contains 14 residues. Germline V gives CDR1 LGHDT, CDR2 YNNKEL (reference sequence). The CDR3 nucleotides are TGTGCCAGCAGAAGGACAGTGAACACCGGGGAGCTGTTTTTT. This sequence encodes CASRRTVNTGELFF.

The chain couples TRBV3-1 (or the pseudogene TRBV3-2) to TRBJ2-1; perhaps TRBD2 as D (6 bases). V shed 4 bases and J shed 3 bases, with 13 bases lying between them. CDR1 is LGHDT, CDR2 YNNKEL, per germline (reference sequence). CDR3 length equals 15 residues. Written as DNA, the CDR3 is TGTGCCAGCAGCCCGACTAGAGATTTCTACAATGAGCAGTTCTTC. Protein: CASSPTRDFYNEQFF.

The chain couples TRBV30 to TRBJ2-1; a weak D match, TRBD2 (7 bases). The germline V gene encodes CDR1 GTSNPN and CDR2 SVGIG (reference sequence). The CDR3 covers 15 residues. Trimming took 4 bases from V and 0 from J, leaving 13 bases between them. The CDR3 DNA is TGTGCCTGGAATTGGGGGGGCCCCTCCTACAATGAGCAGTTCTTC. Translated, it gives CAWNWGGPSYNEQFF.

This chain uses TRBV18 with TRBJ1-1; 8 positions match TRBD1. This CDR3 comprises 14 residues. V shed 6 bases and J 3 bases; nucleotides not matched to a gene: 6. The germline V gene encodes CDR1 KGHSH and CDR2 LQKENI. Here the CDR3 reads CASSQGALDTEAFF. DNA for the CDR3: TGTGCCAGCTCCCAGGGGGCCTTAGACACTGAAGCTTTCTTT.

This clone was found a few times. J is TRBJ2-7 and V is TRBV24-1; TRBD1 aligns across 9 bases. Germline trimming cut 5 bases from V and 5 bases from J; bases unmatched to any gene: 6. The germline gives CDR1 KGHDR, CDR2 SFDVKD. The CDR3 runs 14 residues. CDR3 bases: TGTGCCACCAGTGCTGGGACAGGGTACCACGAGCAGTACTTC. This gives the protein CATSAGTGYHEQYF.

The V call is TRBV3-1 (or the pseudogene TRBV3-2), the J call TRBJ2-1; D is perhaps TRBD1 (5 bases). The ends were cut back, 2 bases at V and 7 bases at J, with 18 bases in the middle. Per germline, CDR1 LGHDT and CDR2 YNNKEL (reference sequence). This CDR3 spans 16 amino acids. CDR3 amino acids: CASSQFERGEWNEQFF. The CDR3 DNA is TGTGCCAGCAGCCAATTTGAAAGGGGCGAGTGGAATGAGCAGTTCTTC.

This clone was seen a handful of times. The chain is built from TRBV19 and TRBJ1-2, with D maybe TRBD1 (5 bases). The CDR3 runs 15 residues. V was trimmed by 5 bases and J by 2 bases, leaving 15 bases between them. The germline gives CDR1 LNHDA, CDR2 SQIVND (reference sequence). In DNA form, the CDR3 reads TGTGCCAGTAGTCCACCGGGGGGATCCAACTATGGCTACACCTTC. Its translation is CASSPPGGSNYGYTF.

The V gene is TRBV6-5, the J gene TRBJ2-4; 10 nucleotides line up with TRBD1. V lost 6 bases and J lost 10; bases outside the gene matches: 6. CDR1 and CDR2 (germline): MNHEY, SVGAGI. The CDR3 totals 13 residues. CDR3: CASRRDRGGIQYF. The CDR3 DNA follows: TGTGCCAGCAGACGGGACAGGGGAGGAATTCAGTACTTC.

V and J are TRBV7-2 and TRBJ2-2; D unclear. CDR3 size: 15 residues. The V gene's germline CDR1 is SGHTA and CDR2 FQGNSA. Trimming removed 2 bases from V and 3 bases from J, with 10 bases in between. The CDR3 region is CASSLFRPDTGELFF. The CDR3 region has the DNA TGTGCCAGCAGCTTATTCCGACCGGACACCGGGGAGCTGTTTTTT.

The V gene is TRBV18, the J gene TRBJ1-3; D is undetermined. V was pared by 3 bases and J by 4 bases, with 10 bases between. The CDR3 is 14 amino acids. Germline CDR1 reads KGHSH; CDR2 reads LQKENI. CDR3 in amino acids: CASSPPAEGNTIYF. The CDR3 DNA is TGTGCCAGCTCACCTCCAGCTGAGGGAAACACCATATATTTT.

This chain connects TRBV7-9 to TRBJ2-7; 10 nucleotides agree with TRBD2. CDR3 length: 15 residues. Germline CDR1 reads SEHNR; CDR2 reads FQNEAQ (reference sequence). The junction had 5 bases not matched to a gene; V was cut back by 0 bases and J by 6 bases. The DNA of the CDR3 is TGTGCCAGCAGCTTAGCTCTAGCGGGAGCTCTCGAGCAGTACTTC. This gives the protein CASSLALAGALEQYF.

The chain combines TRBV14 with TRBJ2-7, with TRBD1 as a possible D gene (6 bases). This CDR3 comprises 13 residues. The V and J ends lost 3 bases and 7 bases respectively, with 13 bases between them. Germline assignment: CDR1 SGHDN and CDR2 FVKESK. As DNA, the CDR3 is TGTGCCAGCAGCCAGAACAGGGTCGGGGAGCAGTACTTC. It yields the protein CASSQNRVGEQYF. Filled out from reference TRBV14 and TRBJ2-7, the complete variable domain reads EAGVTQFPSHSVIEKGQTVTLRCDPISGHDNLYWYRRVMGKEIKFLLHFVKESKQDESGMPNNRFLAERTGGTYSTLKVQPAELEDSGVYFCASSQNRVGEQYFGPGTRLTVT.

CDR3 loop: CASSSGTGGFDEQFF. DNA for the CDR3: TGTGCCAGCAGCTCCGGGACAGGGGGCTTCGATGAGCAGTTCTTC. This chain connects TRBV5-8 to TRBJ2-1, with 12 bases lining up with TRBD1. The length of the CDR3 is 15 residues. The J segment lost 8 bases and the V segment lost 3 bases, leaving 6 bases of the junction unmatched. Germline V gene sequence: CDR1 SGHTS, CDR2 YDEGEE.

V is TRBV5-1 and J is TRBJ2-4, with a tentative D call TRBD2 (6 bases). The CDR3 length is 15 residues. V was clipped by 2 bases and J by 5 bases, with 14 bases between them. The germline V gene encodes CDR1 SGHRS and CDR2 YFSETQ. For the CDR3, the DNA is TGCGCCAGCAGCTTCACGGGGGTAGTCGAAAACATTCAGTACTTC. It encodes CASSFTGVVENIQYF.

The V and J genes are TRBV27 and TRBJ2-7, with D hard to call. V was pared by 5 bases and J by 0 bases, with 5 bases between. Germline V CDR1 and CDR2: MNHEY, SMNVEV (reference sequence). The CDR3 is 12 residues long. CDR3 DNA: TGTGCCAGCAGTCCTAGCTCCTACGAGCAGTACTTC. It is translated as CASSPSSYEQYF.

J is TRBJ2-2 and V is TRBV19, with 8 bases lining up with TRBD1. Per germline, CDR1 LNHDA and CDR2 SQIVND (reference sequence). Trimming removed 7 bases from V and 1 base from J; junction bases left unmatched: 5. The CDR3 totals 15 residues. The CDR3 nucleotides read TGTGCCAGTACCTTCGGGACAGGGAACACCGGGGAGCTGTTTTTT. The encoded protein is CASTFGTGNTGELFF.

The genes are TRBV6-1 and TRBJ1-5, with D unclear. Germline V lookup: CDR1 MNHNS, CDR2 SASEGT. The V end was cut by 3 bases, the J end by 4 bases, with 10 bases between. CDR3 length: 14 residues. The CDR3 nucleotides read TGTGCCAGCAGTGAGGACCTCGGAAATCAGCCCCAGCATTTT. It is translated as CASSEDLGNQPQHF.

The rearrangement uses TRBV3-1 (or the pseudogene TRBV3-2) and TRBJ1-1, with D unresolved. CDR3 length: 15 residues. Germline CDR1 reads LGHDT; CDR2 reads YNNKEL (reference sequence). V was pared by 4 bases and J by 2 bases, with 14 bases between. CDR3 sequence (DNA): TGTGCCAGCAGCCTCTTCTCTCGACCAAACACTGAAGCTTTCTTT. Its protein product is CASSLFSRPNTEAFF.

Written as DNA, the CDR3 is TGCGCCAGCAGCTTGGCCGAGGGGCTGCCCTTAAATACGCAGTATTTT. Translating it yields CASSLAEGLPLNTQYF. V and J are TRBV5-1 and TRBJ2-3; D tentatively reads TRBD1 or TRBD2 (5 bases each). Trimming took off 0 bases at V and 7 bases at J, with 18 bases between the two ends. Germline V gene lookup returns CDR1 SGHRS and CDR2 YFSETQ. This CDR3 is 16 amino acids long.

This rearrangement joins TRBV6-2 or TRBV6-3 to TRBJ2-1, with D tentatively TRBD2 (6 bases). The V gene's germline CDR1 is MNHEY and CDR2 SVGEGT. The CDR3 totals 13 residues. Trimming stripped 6 bases from V and 7 bases from J, with 13 bases between. The CDR3 region is CASSAQEGNEQFF. CDR3 sequence (DNA): TGTGCCAGCAGCGCACAGGAGGGGAATGAGCAGTTCTTC.

This chain joins TRBV27 and TRBJ2-5; 11 bases are shared with TRBD1. The trim removed 8 bases at V and 5 bases at J, leaving 19 bases unmatched. The CDR3 loop spans 18 amino acids. CDR1 and CDR2 (germline): MNHEY, SMNVEV (reference sequence). The CDR3 DNA reads as TGTGCCAGCGCCTCGCTGGGACAGGGGGTACCCAAGATGGAGACCCAGTACTTC. Amino acid sequence: CASASLGQGVPKMETQYF.